These 28 T cell receptor beta chains share one sample of origin, sequenced in a study of spatial heterogeneity in lung cancer. TCRdb re-derived calls from the 5' RACE reads in MiXCR, one entry per CDR3 protein. The repertoire holds over 50,000 distinct CDR3 sequences, with roughly 6.4% as singletons. Sample time point: sample taken at primary tumor resection. Sample: PBMCs, taken at surgery. The source is a female donor with early-stage non-small cell lung cancer.

This clonotype has more than one count but fewer than ten. CDR3 nucleotide sequence: TGTGCCAGCAGTTCCCTCGGGACAGGGTTAAGGGAGCAGTACTTC. Encoded protein: CASSSLGTGLREQYF. The chain joins TRBV6-6 to TRBJ2-7, with 9 bases matching TRBD1. The V and J ends lost 4 bases and 7 bases, in that order; junction bases with no gene match: 11. CDR3 size: 15 residues. Germline V gene sequence: CDR1 MNHNY, CDR2 SVGAGI (reference sequence).

This clonotype was recorded many times. This chain uses TRBV6-5 with TRBJ2-7; tentatively, D is TRBD1 (5 bases). Germline CDR1 is MNHEY and CDR2 is SVGAGI. The CDR3 is 15 amino acids. Trimming left V 0 bases short and J 2 bases short, with 11 bases between. The CDR3 loop is CASSYSLGRAYEQYF. The CDR3 nucleotides are TGTGCCAGCAGTTACTCCTTGGGCAGGGCCTACGAGCAGTACTTC.

The sample holds a few counts of this clonotype. The rearrangement joins TRBV23-1 to TRBJ2-7, with D unresolved. TRBV23-1 is recorded as an ORF, its role being uncertain. The CDR3 extends over 10 amino acids. Deletions cut 7 bases from V and 4 bases from J, with 5 bases between. The CDR3 sequence is CASTQYEQYV. The CDR3 DNA is TGCGCCAGCACTCAGTACGAGCAGTACGTC.

This clonotype was counted a few times. V and J are TRBV24-1 and TRBJ1-4, with a weak D call TRBD1 (5 bases). The CDR3 contains 13 residues. The V end lost 9 bases, the J end lost 5 bases, and 12 bases lay between the germline ends. Germline CDR1 KGHDR, CDR2 SFDVKD. Written as DNA, the CDR3 is TGTGCCACCTCCGAGGGGCCCAATGAAAAACTGTTTTTT. Its protein product is CATSEGPNEKLFF.

There are a few counts of this clonotype. The chain is built from TRBV10-3 and TRBJ2-3; 7 nucleotides line up with TRBD2. There are 13 residues in the CDR3. Germline V gene lookup returns CDR1 ENHRY and CDR2 SYGVKD. V dropped 11 bases and J dropped 3; count of bases not matched to a gene: 8. The DNA of the CDR3 is TGTGCCGTATCTAGCGGACCTACAGATACGCAGTATTTT. Translating it yields CAVSSGPTDTQYF.

CDR3 sequence: CASSLSTEKLFF. The CDR3 nucleotides read TGTGCCAGCAGCTTGAGCACGGAAAAACTGTTTTTT. The genes are TRBV7-2 and TRBJ1-4, with D unclear. This CDR3 is built from 12 residues. Germline loops: CDR1 SGHTA, CDR2 FQGNSA. Trimming pared 3 bases from V and 8 bases from J, leaving 7 bases between.

This clonotype was counted only a few times. The chain has TRBV20-1 and TRBJ2-3; D possibly matches TRBD1 or TRBD2 (6 bases each). V was clipped by 3 bases and J by 1 base, with 20 bases between them. This CDR3 has 17 residues. Germline V gene sequence: CDR1 DFQATT, CDR2 SNEGSKA (reference sequence). The CDR3 protein is CSASPSGAGEGTDTQYF. DNA for the CDR3: TGCAGTGCTAGCCCTTCCGGGGCAGGGGAGGGCACAGATACGCAGTATTTT.

This clonotype was recorded at least ten times. DNA for the CDR3: TGCAGTGCTACGGGGACAGGTAACTACGAGCAGTACGTC. Translated, it gives CSATGTGNYEQYV. The chain uses TRBV20-1 and TRBJ2-7, with 8 bases fitting TRBD1. V lost 4 bases, J lost 3 bases, and 5 bases stayed unmatched. The CDR3 runs 13 residues. Germline V lookup: CDR1 DFQATT, CDR2 SNEGSKA (reference sequence).

Many counts were recorded for this clonotype. The CDR3 loop reads CASTRASGSSYNEQFF. Here the CDR3 DNA reads TGTGCCAGTACGCGGGCTAGCGGGAGCTCCTACAATGAGCAGTTCTTC. V usage is TRBV19 and J usage is TRBJ2-1, with 10 nucleotides matching TRBD2. The CDR3 is made up of 16 amino acids. Germline assignment: CDR1 LNHDA and CDR2 SQIVND (reference sequence). V was pared by 7 bases and J by 0 bases, with 6 bases of the junction left unmatched.

This clonotype was found many times. The gene calls are TRBV11-2 and TRBJ2-7; 9 bases are a match to TRBD1. Germline V lookup: CDR1 SGHAT, CDR2 FQNNGV. The CDR3 spans 14 residues. The trim removed 5 bases at V and 6 bases at J, leaving 8 bases unmatched. The CDR3 nucleotides read TGTGCCAGCAGCAAACAGGGGGCGCTTGGCGAGCAGTACTTC. Residues: CASSKQGALGEQYF.

This clonotype was seen repeatedly, ten times or more. The chain joins TRBV2 to TRBJ2-1, with D perhaps TRBD2 (7 bases). CDR3 length: 17 amino acids. Germline CDR1 and CDR2: SNHLY and FYNNEI. Trimming pared 5 bases from V and 4 bases from J, leaving 21 bases between. The DNA of the CDR3 is TGTGCCAGCAGTTTCAGCCCGGGGGGCGGGATATACAATGAGCAGTTCTTC. Translating it yields CASSFSPGGGIYNEQFF.

This clonotype came up a few times. The chain employs TRBV3-1 and TRBJ1-1, with D perhaps TRBD1 (6 bases). V lost 5 bases, J lost 5 bases, and 15 bases lay in between. This CDR3 comprises 14 residues. Germline V CDR1 and CDR2: LGHDT, YNNKEL (reference sequence). In nucleotides, the CDR3 is TGTGCCAGCAGCTCCCGACCGGGGGCAACTGAAGCTTTCTTT. Its protein product is CASSSRPGATEAFF.

At least ten counts were recorded for this clonotype. The chain combines TRBV18 with TRBJ2-7; 7 bases are a match to TRBD1. This CDR3 spans 14 amino acids. With 1 base clipped from V and 5 bases from J, the junction kept 5 bases outside the gene matches. From germline, CDR1 is KGHSH and CDR2 LQKENI. CDR3 amino acids: CASSPLDRADEQYV. In DNA form, the CDR3 reads TGTGCCAGCTCACCACTCGACAGGGCGGACGAGCAGTACGTC.

As regards this clonotype: A much larger clonotype is one base distant, so this may be a read error. Because the CDR3 is missing its conserved closing phenylalanine or tryptophan, this is likely a read error. V usage is TRBV28 and J usage is TRBJ2-7, with D tentatively TRBD1 (6 bases). CDR3 length: 13 amino acids. Per the germline V gene, CDR1 is MDHEN and CDR2 is SYDVKM. Trimming removed 3 bases from V and 7 bases from J, with 13 bases in between. The CDR3 nucleotides are TGTGCCAGCAGTTTTTCAGGGGCTCATGAGCAGTACCTC. The encoded protein is CASSFSGAHEQYL.

This rearrangement joins TRBV9 to TRBJ2-1; TRBD1 matches 7 bases. Germline V lookup: CDR1 SGDLS, CDR2 YYNGEE. The CDR3 runs to 15 residues. With V trimmed by 4 bases and J by 4 bases, 8 bases remained unmatched. As DNA, the CDR3 is TGTGCCAGCAGCCCCGACAGGGTTCCGTACAATGAGCAGTTCTTC. Residues: CASSPDRVPYNEQFF.

The J gene is TRBJ1-1, the V gene TRBV7-3; perhaps TRBD1 as D (5 bases). CDR1 is SGHTA, CDR2 FQGTGA, per germline. The CDR3 runs to 13 residues. V lost 5 bases to trimming and J lost 4 bases, with 11 bases between them. The CDR3 spells CASSPTGGTEAFF. The CDR3 DNA is TGTGCCAGCAGCCCTACAGGAGGCACTGAAGCTTTCTTT.

The chain is built from TRBV6-6 and TRBJ2-7; possibly TRBD1 for D (7 bases). The CDR3 loop spans 13 amino acids. Trimming removed 7 bases from V and 5 bases from J, with 15 bases in between. CDR1 is MNHNY and CDR2 is SVGAGI in the germline V gene (reference sequence). The CDR3 coding sequence is TGTGCCAGCACCCCGACAGGGACTCACGAGCAGTACTTC. As protein: CASTPTGTHEQYF.

This clonotype was seen ten or more times. V is TRBV4-1 and J is TRBJ2-5; the D call may be TRBD1 or TRBD2 (5 bases each). CDR3 length: 17 amino acids. Per the germline V gene, CDR1 is MGHRA and CDR2 is YSYEKL. V was cut by 1 base and J by 1 base, with 16 bases left in between. CDR3 in amino acids: CASSQASIPGAQETQYF. DNA for the CDR3: TGCGCCAGCAGCCAAGCCTCAATTCCCGGGGCCCAAGAGACCCAGTACTTC.

This clonotype was counted at least ten times. V usage is TRBV12-3 or TRBV12-4 and J usage is TRBJ1-6; TRBD1 is a possible D gene (5 bases). V dropped 2 bases and J dropped 5 bases, with 10 bases sitting between them. The CDR3 has 15 residues. The CDR3 nucleotides are TGTGCCAGCAGTTTATGGACACCTGATAATTCACCCCTCCACTTT. Its protein is CASSLWTPDNSPLHF.

The sample holds many counts of this clonotype. The chain joins TRBV28 to TRBJ1-2, with D unclear. CDR1 is MDHEN and CDR2 is SYDVKM in the germline V gene. Deletions cut 5 bases from V and 8 bases from J, with 12 bases between. The CDR3 extends over 12 amino acids. This CDR3 reads CASSPPRPGYTF. In DNA form, the CDR3 reads TGTGCCAGCAGTCCCCCTAGGCCGGGCTACACCTTC.

V is TRBV2 and J is TRBJ1-3, with D hard to call. This CDR3 is built from 14 residues. Germline CDR1 is SNHLY and CDR2 is FYNNEI. V lost 3 bases and J 0 bases, leaving 6 bases between the germline ends. CDR3 residues: CASSESISGNTIYF. The CDR3 bases are TGTGCCAGCAGTGAGTCCATCTCTGGAAACACCATATATTTT.

A few counts support this clonotype. The rearrangement joins TRBV18 to TRBJ2-7; the match to TRBD1 covers 10 bases. The J segment lost 4 bases and the V segment lost 1 base, leaving 1 base of the junction unmatched. CDR1 is KGHSH and CDR2 is LQKENI in the germline V gene. This CDR3 is built from 14 residues. The CDR3 spells CASSPRTGGYEQYV. DNA of the CDR3: TGTGCCAGCTCACCACGGACAGGGGGGTACGAGCAGTACGTC.

In this sample, this clonotype turned up a few times. The chain joins TRBV2 to TRBJ2-7; no clear D gene. V lost 4 bases, J lost 3 bases, and 4 bases lay in between. CDR1 is SNHLY and CDR2 is FYNNEI in the germline V gene. The CDR3 covers 11 residues. CDR3 in DNA: TGTGCCAGCAGTGCGGACTACGAGCAGTACTTC. Protein product: CASSADYEQYF. Drawing the rest from reference TRBV2 and TRBJ2-7, the complete variable domain is EPEVTQTPSHQVTQMGQEVILRCVPISNHLYFYWYRQILGQKVEFLVSFYNNEISEKSEIFDDQFSVERPDGSNFTLKIRSTKLEDSAMYFCASSADYEQYFGPGTRLTVT.

The chain recombines TRBV6-1 with TRBJ2-7; D is uncertain. Trimming stripped 1 base from V and 7 bases from J, with 5 bases between. The CDR3 loop spans 11 amino acids. CDR1 is MNHNS and CDR2 is SASEGT in the germline V gene. CDR3 residues: CASSEVGEQYV. In DNA, the CDR3 is TGTGCCAGCAGTGAAGTCGGGGAGCAGTACGTC.

The table lists this clonotype with many counts. In DNA, the CDR3 is TGCGCCAGCAGCCCAATTAGCTCCTACAATGAGCAGTTCTTC. This sequence encodes CASSPISSYNEQFF. V and J are TRBV5-1 and TRBJ2-1; D is uncertain. Trimming cost V 4 bases and J 0 bases, with 8 bases left between them. Looked up from germline, CDR1 is SGHRS and CDR2 is YFSETQ. The CDR3 spans 14 residues.

This rearrangement joins TRBV5-1 to TRBJ1-1; maybe TRBD1 (5 bases). From germline, CDR1 is SGHRS and CDR2 YFSETQ. This CDR3 is built from 14 residues. V gave up 6 bases and J gave up 3 bases, with 15 bases separating them. This CDR3 reads CASTVTGSDTEAFF. DNA of the CDR3: TGCGCCAGCACCGTCACAGGATCGGACACTGAAGCTTTCTTT.

In the case of this clonotype: A read error may explain this, as a much larger clone is one base away. The chain combines TRBV27 with TRBJ2-1; D unclear. The germline V gene encodes CDR1 MNHEY and CDR2 SMNVEV (reference sequence). The V end was cut by 6 bases, the J end by 8 bases, with 17 bases between. This CDR3 is 14 amino acids long. CDR3 protein: CASRPYRPIYEQFF. Here the CDR3 DNA reads TGTGCCAGCAGACCCTACCGACCTATCTATGAGCAGTTCTTC.

In its sample, this clonotype was seen many times. The V gene is TRBV9, the J gene TRBJ1-2; 11 bases are a match to TRBD1. Trimming removed 3 bases from V and 2 bases from J; junction bases left unmatched: 9. The CDR3 spans 17 residues. Germline CDR1 is SGDLS and CDR2 is YYNGEE. The CDR3 spells CASSGGTGGMGNYGYTF. The CDR3 DNA follows: TGTGCCAGCAGCGGAGGGACAGGGGGGATGGGCAACTATGGCTACACCTTC.